This T cell receptor beta chain came from a study of early T cells in non-severe SARS-CoV-2 infection (dated by TCRdb to about 2021). Regarding the complete study: Because TCR sequencing was done on bulk RNA from unsorted whole blood, the alpha and beta chains could not be paired. Broader findings and caveats from the paper: Matching against VDJdb was skewed toward anti-spike CD8 responses, likely underestimated virus-specific expansions, and missed private and CD4 specificities.

Its CDR3 holds 16 amino acids, cysteine through phenylalanine. The kept DNA is CDR3 alone, 48 bases in frame from the first base. V lost 0 bases and J lost 3 bases; the stretch between them is 14 bases long. CDR1 MNHEY and CDR2 SVGAGI are derived from the germline V gene. Libraries came from 5' RACE. The listed sequencing device is NextSeq 500. To correct for sequencing error and PCR bias, the TCR library protocol tagged individual cDNA molecules with unique molecular identifiers. Both TCR alpha and beta chains were sequenced, and tight co-correlation was observed between alpha and beta sequence abundances in each sample. As for the authors' bioinformatics: Decombinator V4 was used to annotate the V gene, J gene and CDR3 of the TCR sequences. TCRs were defined as expanded if a significant change between any two time points was detected under a Poisson model with p below 0.0001. Abundances of TCRs were expressed as counts per million after normalisation to the total number of TCRs sequenced in each sample. MAIT TCRs were defined by TRAV1-2 paired with TRAJ12, TRAJ20 or TRAJ33, and iNKT TCRs by TRAV10 paired with TRAJ18. VDJdb, accessed 1 November 2021, was searched for CMV, EBV and SARS-CoV-2 annotated TCRs, with TCRs annotated for multiple antigens excluded. The public reads were quality trimmed at Q25 with fastp and then assembled into clones with MiXCR by TCRdb, keeping productive beta chains. Each CDR3 protein gets just one entry, which takes the most common genes and DNA from the rows behind it. Here the V and J calls rest on TCRdb's processing, not on the authors' analysis. Counted in this sample were about 31,000 distinct CDR3 sequences; 5.4% of them appeared once. The biggest ten clones account for 20% to 25% of the sample.

As to this clonotype: The specificity of this receptor is unknown. The input lacks base qualities; no much larger clone sits a single base away.

A case-control design nested within a healthcare worker cohort in London, UK, was used, with weekly nasopharyngeal swab PCR tests and blood sampling performed. Healthcare workers were enrolled in the week of the UK lockdown, from 23 to 31 March 2020, and were followed every week for up to roughly 16 weeks. The clonotype originates from an adult who was a healthcare worker with PCR-confirmed SARS-CoV-2 infection or an uninfected control (not recorded which). Sequenced input: whole blood. The chain employs TRBV6-5 and TRBJ1-1; a confident D gene designation cannot be given. In nucleotides, the sequence is TGTGCCAGCAGTTACTCAGCAGTAGGGATAGACACTGAAGCTTTCTTT. It codes for CASSYSAVGIDTEAFF.